The 22 T cell receptor beta chains below were found in one sample sequenced in a study of blood T cell repertoires in COVID-19. Profiling relied on immunoSEQ multiplex PCR, and the TCRdb table lists in-frame clones only, not all of them. The sample yields 35,000 to 40,000 clones, about 79% seen once. Sequenced: peripheral blood. The origin of the receptors is a human donor with acute or convalescent COVID-19. The donor label of this sample is uncertain.

V gene TRBV28 combines with J gene TRBJ2-7; D is possibly TRBD2 (5 bases). Germline CDR1 is MDHEN and CDR2 is SYDVKM. The CDR3 sequence is 13 residues long. Trimming cost V 6 bases and J 3 bases, with 12 bases left between them. CDR3 amino acids: CASREPGNYEQYF. CDR3 nucleotides: TGTGCCAGCAGAGAGCCCGGGAACTACGAGCAGTACTTC.

This sequence joins TRBV27 and TRBJ2-7, with 8 positions matching TRBD2. V lost 4 bases and J lost 2; bases outside the gene matches: 4. From germline, CDR1 is MNHEY and CDR2 SMNVEV (reference sequence). The length of the CDR3 is 14 residues. This CDR3 reads CASSSLAATYEQYF. For the CDR3, the DNA is TGTGCCAGCAGTTCACTAGCGGCAACCTACGAGCAGTACTTC.

The rearrangement uses TRBV9 and TRBJ2-3; D is ambiguous. The V end lost 0 bases, the J end lost 4 bases, and 9 bases lay between the germline ends. CDR3 size: 14 residues. Per germline, CDR1 SGDLS and CDR2 YYNGEE. The CDR3 DNA sequence: TGTGCCAGCAGCGTAGGGTCCCGGGCAGATACGCAGTATTTT. Protein product: CASSVGSRADTQYF.

The genes are TRBV7-2 and TRBJ1-5; TRBD1 is a possible D gene (6 bases). Deletions cut 5 bases from V and 4 bases from J, with 15 bases between. The CDR3 is made up of 15 amino acids. Germline-derived CDR1 and CDR2 are SGHTA and FQGNSA. CDR3 bases: TGTGCCAGCAGCCACCCGACAGGTCATAATCAGCCCCAGCATTTT. It codes for CASSHPTGHNQPQHF.

This clone was observed a handful of times. The chain uses TRBV19 and TRBJ1-6; 7 bases are a match to TRBD1. In germline, CDR1 is LNHDA, CDR2 SQIVND (reference sequence). The CDR3 has 16 amino acids. V shed 1 base, J shed 5 bases, and the junction held 5 bases outside the gene matches. CDR3 region: CASSIAGGGDNSPLHF. The CDR3, as DNA: TGTGCCAGTAGTATAGCCGGAGGGGGCGATAATTCACCCCTCCACTTT.

The CDR3 protein is CASTLLRGNEKLFF. CDR3 DNA: TGTGCCAGCACCCTACTTCGGGGTAATGAAAAACTGTTTTTT. This chain links TRBV6-5 with TRBJ1-4; D unresolved. V was cut by 7 bases and J by 4 bases, with 13 bases left in between. The CDR3 runs to 14 residues. Germline V lookup: CDR1 MNHEY, CDR2 SVGAGI.

The DNA of the CDR3 is TGTGCCAGCAGTGACTGGGGGCGCGGTCTATCCGAGCAGTACTTC. This translates into CASSDWGRGLSEQYF. This rearrangement joins TRBV2 to TRBJ2-7, with D perhaps TRBD1 (6 bases). The germline V and J ends were trimmed by 3 bases and 6 bases, with 18 bases remaining between them. CDR3 size: 15 residues. Germline V gives CDR1 SNHLY, CDR2 FYNNEI.

This chain connects TRBV9 to TRBJ1-1; TRBD1 is a possible D gene (5 bases). Between the trimmed V and J ends, which lost 6 bases and 3 bases, there was a span of 15 bases. The CDR3 length is 14 residues. CDR1 and CDR2 (germline): SGDLS, YYNGEE. The CDR3 DNA sequence: TGTGCCAGCAACCCGCGGGGGGAGGACACTGAAGCTTTCTTT. Amino acid sequence: CASNPRGEDTEAFF.

V usage is TRBV6-2 or TRBV6-3 and J usage is TRBJ2-7, with 7 bases that match TRBD1. There are 14 residues in the CDR3. With V trimmed by 6 bases and J by 2 bases, 7 bases remained unmatched. Looked up from germline, CDR1 is MNHEY and CDR2 is SVGEGT. The CDR3 is CASSPGQFTYEQYF. The CDR3 DNA sequence: TGTGCCAGCAGCCCGGGACAGTTCACCTACGAGCAGTACTTC.

This chain uses TRBV27 with TRBJ1-2, with D maybe TRBD1 (5 bases). There are 12 residues in the CDR3. Trimming removed 7 bases from V and 2 bases from J, with 8 bases in between. The germline V gene encodes CDR1 MNHEY and CDR2 SMNVEV (reference sequence). CDR3 sequence (DNA): TGTGCCAGCAAGGGACTAAACTATGGCTACACCTTC. Protein sequence: CASKGLNYGYTF.

This clone was found a few times. This rearrangement joins TRBV5-1 to TRBJ1-3; TRBD1 matches at 7 bases. Germline V gives CDR1 SGHRS, CDR2 YFSETQ. The J segment lost 0 bases and the V segment lost 4 bases, leaving 16 bases of the junction unmatched. This CDR3 spans 19 amino acids. The CDR3 DNA follows: TGCGCCAGCAGCGGGACCGGGACAGCCCCTTTTAACTCTGGAAACACCATATATTTT. This translates into CASSGTGTAPFNSGNTIYF.

This clone has more than one count but fewer than ten. The rearrangement links TRBV6-2 or TRBV6-3 to TRBJ1-2; tentative D call: TRBD1 (5 bases). Deletions cut 5 bases from V and 3 bases from J, with 13 bases between. This CDR3 is 14 amino acids long. Germline lookup yields CDR1 MNHEY and CDR2 SVGEGT. The CDR3: CASSHRTRDYGYTF. The CDR3 DNA reads TGTGCCAGCAGTCACAGGACCCGCGACTATGGCTACACCTTC.

The J gene is TRBJ2-3, the V gene TRBV18, with 9 bases fitting TRBD2. This CDR3 is built from 15 residues. Germline CDR1 and CDR2: KGHSH and LQKENI. J gave up 2 bases and V 3 bases, and 3 bases lay outside the gene matches. CDR3 nucleotides: TGTGCCAGCTCACCCTTAGCGGGGGCCACAGATACGCAGTATTTT. Translation: CASSPLAGATDTQYF.

V usage is TRBV5-8 and J usage is TRBJ1-6; 7 bases fit TRBD1. Germline lookup yields CDR1 SGHTS and CDR2 YDEGEE. This CDR3 spans 15 amino acids. V lost 0 bases to trimming and J lost 13 bases; unmatched junction nucleotides: 10. The CDR3, as DNA: TGTGCCAGCAGCTTGGAGGGGACAGCTAAGGCTCCCCTCCACTTT. This codes for CASSLEGTAKAPLHF.

This chain links TRBV6-5 with TRBJ1-1; a possible D gene is TRBD1 (5 bases). The germline V gene has CDR1 MNHEY and CDR2 SVGAGI. The CDR3 contains 14 residues. Deletions cut 7 bases from V and 4 bases from J, with 16 bases between. The CDR3 DNA sequence: TGTGCCAGCATGGAGAAGGGGATGAGCACTGAAGCTTTCTTT. As protein: CASMEKGMSTEAFF.

The chain recombines TRBV5-1 with TRBJ2-7; 12 nucleotides align to TRBD1. CDR3 length: 15 residues. Germline V gene lookup returns CDR1 SGHRS and CDR2 YFSETQ. With V trimmed by 4 bases and J by 5 bases, 7 bases remained unmatched. The CDR3 nucleotides are TGCGCCAGCAGCACTCCGGGACAGGGGGCGCACGAGCAGTACTTC. Translation gives CASSTPGQGAHEQYF. The whole variable domain, filled in from reference TRBV5-1 and TRBJ2-7, reads KAGVTQTPRYLIKTRGQQVTLSCSPISGHRSVSWYQQTPGQGLQFLFEYFSETQRNKGNFPGRFSGRQFSNSRSEMNVSTLELGDSALYLCASSTPGQGAHEQYFGPGTRLTVT.

The V gene is TRBV5-6, the J gene TRBJ1-3, with D perhaps TRBD1 (6 bases). This CDR3 comprises 15 residues. Germline CDR1 is SGHDT and CDR2 is YYEEEE. Trimming cost V 3 bases and J 3 bases, with 13 bases left between them. The CDR3 region is CASSYREYFGNTIYF. The CDR3 region has the DNA TGTGCCAGCAGCTACAGGGAATATTTTGGAAACACCATATATTTT.

The V call is TRBV10-2, the J call TRBJ2-7; D may be TRBD1 (6 bases). The germline V gene encodes CDR1 WSHSY and CDR2 SAAADI. The CDR3 consists of 13 residues. V was cut by 8 bases and J by 0 bases, with 11 bases left in between. CDR3 DNA: TGCGCCAGCTGTCGGGACAACTCCTACGAGCAGTACTTC. Its protein is CASCRDNSYEQYF.

The V and J genes are TRBV6-1 and TRBJ2-7; 11 positions match TRBD2. The CDR3 spans 16 residues. After removal of 6 bases from V and 1 base from J, the junction contained 8 bases not matched to a gene. Germline V gene sequence: CDR1 MNHNS, CDR2 SASEGT. The CDR3 nucleotides are TGTGCCAGCAGCGAAATCCTAGCGGGAGGATCCTACGAGCAGTACTTC. It codes for CASSEILAGGSYEQYF.

This clone was counted only a few times. J is TRBJ1-2 and V is TRBV7-9, with no clear D. V gave up 1 base and J gave up 4 bases, with 10 bases separating them. The CDR3 contains 14 residues. CDR1 and CDR2 (germline): SEHNR, FQNEAQ (reference sequence). The CDR3 DNA sequence: TGTGCCAGCAGCTTAGGTAGCGGAGGCTATGGCTACACCTTC. Its protein is CASSLGSGGYGYTF.

This clone has a single count. The rearrangement joins TRBV5-1 to TRBJ2-1; D possibly corresponds to TRBD2 (5 bases). V was pared by 1 base and J by 6 bases, with 11 bases between. The CDR3 is 14 amino acids. Per germline, CDR1 SGHRS and CDR2 YFSETQ. For the CDR3, the DNA is TGCGCCAGCAGCTTGTTTCGGACTTCCAATGAGCAGTTCTTC. This codes for CASSLFRTSNEQFF.

The chain combines TRBV5-1 with TRBJ2-1; D not resolved. Germline V gene sequence: CDR1 SGHRS, CDR2 YFSETQ. Trimming removed 4 bases at V and 3 bases at J, with 17 bases between. The CDR3 spans 16 residues. The CDR3 here is CASSPYSSFGYNEQFF. In DNA form, the CDR3 reads TGCGCCAGCAGCCCGTACTCCTCCTTCGGCTACAATGAGCAGTTCTTC.